This entry lists 7 T cell receptor beta chains sequenced from one sample in a study of blood T cell repertoires in COVID-19. Sequenced by immunoSEQ multiplex PCR; TCRdb stores in-frame clones only, minus some. The table lists 150,000 or so clones, 84% of them singletons. Sample: peripheral blood. The receptors originated from a human donor in a cohort sampled during active COVID-19.

The chain combines TRBV2 with TRBJ2-7; 11 nucleotides agree with TRBD2. The CDR3 spans 14 residues. CDR1 SNHLY and CDR2 FYNNEI come from the germline V gene. V lost 7 bases and J lost 4; bases outside the gene matches: 6. CDR3 sequence: CASTWGTSGYEQYF. The CDR3 coding sequence is TGTGCCAGCACCTGGGGGACTAGCGGTTACGAGCAGTACTTC.

This clone was observed once. This chain links TRBV5-8 with TRBJ2-7; TRBD1 agrees at 7 bases. V trimming: 2 bases; J trimming: 3 bases; junction bases outside the gene matches: 2. This CDR3 is built from 13 residues. Looked up from germline, CDR1 is SGHTS and CDR2 is YDEGEE. This CDR3 reads CASSLGTDYEQYF. DNA of the CDR3: TGTGCCAGCAGCTTAGGGACAGACTACGAGCAGTACTTC.

The chain is built from TRBV20-1 and TRBJ1-2, with D perhaps matching TRBD1 (5 bases). The germline gives CDR1 DFQATT, CDR2 SNEGSKA (reference sequence). With 8 bases removed from V and 8 bases from J, the gap between germline ends came to 15 bases. This CDR3 is built from 11 residues. For the CDR3, the DNA is TGCAGTTCGTCCAGGGTTGACGGCTACACCTTC. Its translation: CSSSRVDGYTF.

The gene calls are TRBV6-4 and TRBJ2-3, with 7 bases fitting TRBD1. Trimming took 6 bases from V and 1 from J; bases not matched to a gene: 7. CDR1 is MRHNA, CDR2 SNTAGT, per germline. The CDR3 totals 15 residues. The CDR3 DNA sequence: TGTGCCAGCAGGGACACAGGGGCCGGCACAGATACGCAGTATTTT. Translating gives CASRDTGAGTDTQYF.

This clone is a singleton in its sample. This rearrangement joins TRBV5-1 to TRBJ1-2, with D possibly matching TRBD1 (5 bases). The germline CDR1 and CDR2 sequences are SGHRS and YFSETQ. The CDR3 length is 17 residues. V dropped 0 bases and J dropped 2 bases, with 17 bases sitting between them. The CDR3 sequence: CASSLAGAGSRNYGYTF. In DNA form, the CDR3 reads TGCGCCAGCAGCTTGGCTGGGGCAGGCTCCCGAAACTATGGCTACACCTTC.

This chain links TRBV6-1 with TRBJ2-3, with 7 bases matching TRBD1. The CDR3 is 18 residues long. The ends lost 4 bases at V and 0 bases at J; junction bases unmatched: 13. Germline CDR1 reads MNHNS; CDR2 reads SASEGT. DNA of the CDR3: TGTGCCAGCAGTGCCCACAGGGGTTACCTAACTAGCACAGATACGCAGTATTTT. Residues: CASSAHRGYLTSTDTQYF.

The V and J genes are TRBV5-1 and TRBJ1-3; D may be TRBD1 (5 bases). CDR1 is SGHRS and CDR2 is YFSETQ in the germline V gene. V lost 0 bases, J lost 9 bases, and 16 bases lay in between. This CDR3 has 15 amino acids. CDR3 sequence: CASSLEAGQRGTIYF. The CDR3 DNA is TGCGCCAGCAGCTTGGAGGCAGGGCAAAGGGGCACCATATATTTT. Using reference TRBV5-1 and TRBJ1-3 for the parts outside the CDR3, the full variable domain is KAGVTQTPRYLIKTRGQQVTLSCSPISGHRSVSWYQQTPGQGLQFLFEYFSETQRNKGNFPGRFSGRQFSNSRSEMNVSTLELGDSALYLCASSLEAGQRGTIYFGEGSWLTVV.